What follows is one T cell receptor (beta chain) and its context. Its antigen is not identified. This sample is drawn from a study of shared clonotypes between healthy human individuals. Study results and limitations: With few donors, the genetic and exposure-history diversity represented was limited. Clonotypes which were not shared had lower generation probabilities than clonotypes that all four donors shared.

Replicate sorted-subset PCRs were loaded with 150 to 250 ng DNA, roughly 33,000 T cell genomes. Source study methods: Filtering differed since immunoSEQ provided only junctions, with no quality scores. Using immunoSEQ multiplex PCR, the repertoire was profiled, and TCRdb retains in-frame clones only, with some absent. The V and J calls and clone size were taken over from that table, and D and trimming were inferred from the DNA. The top ten clones hold approximately 0.062% of a sample with under 650,000 clones, almost 97% of them seen once. From germline, CDR1 is KGHSH and CDR2 LQKENI. V was shortened by 1 base and J by 4 bases, with 6 bases between the two germline ends. There are 13 residues in the CDR3.

V gene TRBV18 combines with J gene TRBJ2-3, with unresolved D. The receptor's source is a young woman in good health. Sequencing was carried out using naive CD4+ T cells sorted from blood. Indicated subset: CD45RA+ positively selected. Here the CDR3 reads CASSPQPSDTQYF. As DNA, the CDR3 is TGTGCCAGCTCACCACAACCCTCAGATACGCAGTATTTT.